This TCR beta chain was obtained from a study of regulatory T cells in long-lasting Graves disease. Library construction for TCR beta used iRepertoire HTBI primers and Arm-PCR of CDR3 regions. One entry per CDR3 protein results from TCRdb running MiXCR on the multiplex PCR reads. The top ten clones hold less than 35% of a sample with 300,000 to 400,000 distinct CDR3 sequences, about 20% of them seen once. This clonotype was found many times. As for time point: persistent/refractory GD, antithyroid drugs over 5 years with positive TRAb. The TCR library was made from RNA that had been extracted from PBMCs in TRIzol. The CDR3 is 14 residues long. The V gene lost 4 bases and the J gene lost 1 base, with 11 bases spanning the gap. Looked up from germline, CDR1 is SGHRS and CDR2 is YFSETQ.

Sequencing used peripheral blood mononuclear cells (PBMCs), obtained when the disease was refractory, from a patient treated with antithyroid drugs. The chain combines TRBV5-1 with TRBJ1-1; D uncertain. The source is a female donor with Graves disease. The DNA of the CDR3 is TGCGCCAGCAGCGGCGTACCTGGGAACACTGAAGCTTTCTTT. Protein: CASSGVPGNTEAFF.